A selection of T cell receptor beta chains follows, all from one sample in a study of human T cells and chemical hapten exposure. A single record per CDR3 protein comes from TCRdb applying MiXCR to the RACE reads. The profile covers hundreds of thousands of distinct CDR3 sequences, with 6% to 7% appearing a single time and about 5.4% taken by the ten largest. The sample in question was whole blood, obtained in connection with sensitization to the hapten diphenylcyclopropenone (DPC). The receptors come from a woman aged 18-29 years with alopecia areata. Some clones in this sample may be carry-over from other donors' samples. CDR3s leave out the opening cysteine and the closing phenylalanine or tryptophan. Fields, in order: J gene, V gene, CDR3 protein.

TRBJ1-2 | TRBV12-3/TRBV12-4 | ASSFAGAPGYT
TRBJ1-2 | TRBV6-2/TRBV6-3 | ATSRGRGGGYT
TRBJ1-2 | TRBV6-1 | ASSEVGAGVYGYT
TRBJ2-3 | TRBV2 | ASTRVADTQY
TRBJ2-1 | TRBV9 | ASSVSGAGDGF
TRBJ2-5 | TRBV29-1 | SVEGQLGEETQY
TRBJ2-5 | TRBV6-6 | ASSYRQAGAETQY
TRBJ2-2 | TRBV10-3 | AISGQTSNTGELF
TRBJ1-2 | TRBV12-3/TRBV12-4 | ASSFLLGANYGYT
TRBJ1-4 | TRBV7-9 | ASSIKRTGMGEKLF
TRBJ1-5 | TRBV2 | ASSGDREDQPQH
TRBJ2-5 | TRBV29-1 | SVRGARAGETQY
TRBJ1-2 | TRBV6-6 | ASSYSAGVVNYGYT
TRBJ1-1 | TRBV5-4 | ASNIPGATEAF
TRBJ2-7 | TRBV5-1 | ASSDKRGGSYEQY
TRBJ2-6 | TRBV7-3 | ASSLTTGTNVLT
TRBJ2-2 | TRBV7-9 | ASSALGSYTGELF
TRBJ1-1 | TRBV20-1 | SARVPGRHTEAF
TRBJ2-7 | TRBV6-2/TRBV6-3 | ASSYSARPEREQY
TRBJ1-1 | TRBV3-1 | ASSQGGQTEAF
TRBJ1-5 | TRBV29-1 | SVVYTDRGLPQH
TRBJ2-3 | TRBV10-3 | AIRPSVGGSTDTQY
TRBJ2-3 | TRBV3-1 | ASSFSGETDTQY
TRBJ2-7 | TRBV12-3/TRBV12-4 | ASTPRGGGEQY
TRBJ2-3 | TRBV6-4 | ASSERSGLDTQY
TRBJ1-6 | TRBV28 | ASKPAGNSPLH
TRBJ2-7 | TRBV5-3 | ARRTARPFYEQY
TRBJ2-7 | TRBV5-1 | ASSLAGDVDEQY
TRBJ2-3 | TRBV7-9 | ASSLDDTQY
TRBJ1-6 | TRBV20-1 | SAREDRVGGSPLH
TRBJ2-3 | TRBV10-3 | AISATEGGGRPDTQY
TRBJ1-2 | TRBV18 | ASSPRPEGYGYT
TRBJ2-7 | TRBV10-3 | AISEGGQTYEQY